One and the same sample provided the 30 T cell receptor beta chains below, sequenced in a study of blood T cells in healthy people across ages. A second PCR, run for roughly 7 to 12 cycles, used a sample-barcoded 5' primer plus a J-beta primer mix. TCRdb recomputed calls from the 5' RACE reads with MiXCR, one row per CDR3 protein. This table has 700,000 to 950,000 distinct CDR3 sequences, roughly 45% appearing once. Sequencing was done on a sample of blood. The receptors were gathered from a woman in her fifties or sixties in good health.

As for this clonotype: Germline is not matched at one junction end, which may reflect a read error. This chain links TRBV11-2 with TRBJ2-1, with 7 positions matching TRBD2. CDR3 length: 15 amino acids. Germline values: CDR1 SGHAT, CDR2 FQNNGV. CDR3 sequence reads: CASSPLGTIYNGQFF. Here the CDR3 DNA reads TGTGCCAGCAGCCCTCTAGGGACTATTTACAATGGGCAGTTCTTC. The full variable domain, its missing parts supplied by reference TRBV11-2 and TRBJ2-1, is EAGVAQSPRYKIIEKRQSVAFWCNPISGHATLYWYQQILGQGPKLLIQFQNNGVVDDSQLPKDRFSAERLKGVDSTLKIQPAKLEDSAVYLCASSPLGTIYNGQFFGPGTRLTVL.

V gene TRBV10-3 combines with J gene TRBJ2-1; 8 nucleotides line up with TRBD2. The J call may not be correct, given that the DNA end is closer to TRBJ2-7. Germline V gives CDR1 ENHRY, CDR2 SYGVKD. CDR3 length: 15 residues. The CDR3 spells CAISGAVAGYNEQYF. The CDR3 nucleotides are TGTGCCATCAGTGGGGCGGTAGCGGGATACAATGAGCAGTACTTC.

The CDR3, as DNA: TGTGCCTGGAGTGTTGGGGCAGTAAACTACGAGCAGTACTTC. This translates into CAWSVGAVNYEQYF. The chain carries TRBV30 and TRBJ2-7; D may be TRBD1 (5 bases). Germline V gene lookup returns CDR1 GTSNPN and CDR2 SVGIG (reference sequence). V lost 0 bases to trimming and J lost 3 bases, with 12 bases between them. This CDR3 spans 14 amino acids.

This chain joins TRBV20-1 and TRBJ2-5; 8 bases agree with TRBD2. J was trimmed by 4 bases and V by 6 bases; bases with no gene match: 10. The CDR3 consists of 14 residues. The germline CDR1 and CDR2 sequences are DFQATT and SNEGSKA (reference sequence). CDR3 DNA sequence: TGCAGTGCCGTCGTTGCTAGCGGGCTAGAGACCCAGTACTTC. The encoded protein is CSAVVASGLETQYF.

The V and J genes are TRBV20-1 and TRBJ2-1; D uncertain. This CDR3 has 12 residues. V shed 4 bases and J shed 5 bases, with 9 bases lying between them. CDR1 and CDR2 (germline): DFQATT, SNEGSKA (reference sequence). In nucleotides, the CDR3 is TGCAGTGCTACACTTTCCCACAATGAGCAGTTCTTC. This encodes CSATLSHNEQFF.

This clonotype was seen more than once but under ten times. The gene calls are TRBV20-1 and TRBJ1-5; D gene uncertain. The CDR3 covers 15 residues. Per germline, CDR1 DFQATT and CDR2 SNEGSKA (reference sequence). The V gene lost 2 bases and the J gene lost 0 bases, with 11 bases spanning the gap. The CDR3 here is CSARNWASSNQPQHF. DNA of the CDR3: TGCAGTGCTAGAAATTGGGCGTCTAGCAATCAGCCCCAGCATTTT.

The rearrangement joins TRBV5-1 to TRBJ2-1; 8 nucleotides align to TRBD1. The germline V gene has CDR1 SGHRS and CDR2 YFSETQ. CDR3 length: 14 residues. After removal of 3 bases from V and 3 bases from J, the junction contained 2 bases not matched to a gene. Written as DNA, the CDR3 is TGCGCCAGCAGCTGGGGACAGGTCTACAATGAGCAGTTCTTC. Translated: CASSWGQVYNEQFF.

This clonotype was detected a few times. The chain couples TRBV14 to TRBJ2-1, with D perhaps TRBD1 or TRBD2 (5 bases each). The ends were cut back, 2 bases at V and 7 bases at J, with 12 bases in the middle. The germline CDR1 and CDR2 sequences are SGHDN and FVKESK. The CDR3 is made up of 14 amino acids. This chain's CDR3 is CASSQYQGGNEQFF. CDR3 bases: TGTGCCAGCAGCCAATACCAGGGCGGGAATGAGCAGTTCTTC.

The V and J genes are TRBV6-1 and TRBJ1-5; D gene ambiguous. The length of the CDR3 is 15 residues. Germline V lookup: CDR1 MNHNS, CDR2 SASEGT. V lost 6 bases to trimming and J lost 0 bases, with 12 bases between them. In DNA form, the CDR3 reads TGTGCCAGCAGAGAGGACGGTAATAGCAATCAGCCCCAGCATTTT. It is translated as CASREDGNSNQPQHF.

V usage is TRBV7-2 and J usage is TRBJ2-3; 7 positions agree with TRBD1. V shed 4 bases, J shed 4 bases, and the junction held 8 bases outside the gene matches. Germline V gene lookup returns CDR1 SGHTA and CDR2 FQGNSA. The CDR3 totals 15 residues. CDR3: CASSSRQGRPDTQYF. DNA of the CDR3: TGTGCCAGCAGCTCTCGACAGGGTCGGCCAGATACGCAGTATTTT.

V is TRBV6-6 and J is TRBJ1-2, with 7 positions matching TRBD1. V was clipped by 5 bases and J by 7 bases; unmatched bases: 13. The CDR3 has 15 amino acids. Germline V gives CDR1 MNHNY, CDR2 SVGAGI (reference sequence). Written as DNA, the CDR3 is TGTGCCAGCAGTCTGGGGACAGAGGACGTGGGTGGCTACACCTTC. Translating gives CASSLGTEDVGGYTF.

This clonotype appeared a few times. The chain uses TRBV12-3 or TRBV12-4 and TRBJ2-3; TRBD2 aligns across 10 bases. This CDR3 has 15 amino acids. The trim removed 8 bases at V and 4 bases at J, leaving 9 bases unmatched. The CDR3 here is CASGTSGVTADTQYF. CDR3 coding DNA: TGTGCCAGCGGTACTAGCGGGGTAACCGCAGATACGCAGTATTTT.

A word on this clonotype: One base away lies a much larger clone, so this may be a sequencing read error. The CDR3 bases are TGTGCCAGCAGCAAAGCGCTAACCCCCAAGGCACCAGGTACGCAGTATTTT. It is translated as CASSKALTPKAPGTQYF. This chain joins TRBV21-1 and TRBJ2-3; TRBD1, the table's D call, was not compared with the DNA. TRBV21-1 is a documented pseudogene. The CDR3 runs to 17 residues.

This clonotype has only a few counts. The chain uses TRBV12-3 or TRBV12-4 and TRBJ2-7; tentatively, D is TRBD1 (6 bases). The length of the CDR3 is 14 residues. Trimming cost V 6 bases and J 3 bases, with 15 bases left between them. The CDR3 spells CASSPGQENYEQYF. As DNA, the CDR3 is TGTGCCAGCAGCCCGGGACAAGAAAACTACGAGCAGTACTTC.

The chain links TRBV12-3 or TRBV12-4 to TRBJ1-5; D gene uncertain. V was cut by 1 base and J by 3 bases, with 13 bases left in between. The CDR3 covers 16 residues. Written as DNA, the CDR3 is TGTGCCAGCAGTTTAGAGGCAGGCTCCATCAATCAGCCCCAGCATTTT. This encodes CASSLEAGSINQPQHF.

The CDR3 nucleotides are TGTGCCAGCAGCAAAGGGCAGCGGGCGTTCGGCAATCAGCCCCAGCATTTT. Translating gives CASSKGQRAFGNQPQHF. The chain uses TRBV21-1 and TRBJ1-5. TRBV21-1 is tagged as a pseudogene. This CDR3 spans 17 amino acids.

This clonotype was detected many times. This chain links TRBV12-5 with TRBJ2-1; tentatively, D is TRBD1 (5 bases). V shed 11 bases and J shed 8 bases, with 22 bases lying between them. The CDR3 loop spans 14 amino acids. Germline V gene data show CDR1 as LGHNT and CDR2 as FRNRAP. The CDR3 DNA sequence: TGTGCTCCCCATAGTGGGGCCGAAGATGATGAGCAGTTCTTC. It translates to CAPHSGAEDDEQFF.

This chain joins TRBV2 and TRBJ1-2; tentative D call: TRBD1 (6 bases). This CDR3 contains 14 residues. CDR1 is SNHLY, CDR2 FYNNEI, per germline. V was pared by 6 bases and J by 6 bases, with 17 bases between. CDR3 protein: CASREPITGNGYTF. Here the CDR3 DNA reads TGTGCCAGCAGGGAACCAATCACAGGGAATGGCTACACCTTC.

This clonotype was observed a few times. The rearrangement joins TRBV12-3 or TRBV12-4 to TRBJ2-7; the match to TRBD2 covers 9 bases. V lost 5 bases, J lost 6 bases, and 8 bases stayed unmatched. The CDR3 totals 14 residues. CDR3 amino acids: CASSISGRVVEQYF. The CDR3 DNA is TGTGCCAGCAGTATTAGCGGGAGAGTGGTCGAGCAGTACTTC.

The genes are TRBV6-2 or TRBV6-3 and TRBJ2-5; perhaps TRBD1 as D (6 bases). V lost 0 bases, J lost 5 bases, and 16 bases lay in between. The germline V gene encodes CDR1 MNHEY and CDR2 SVGEGT. This CDR3 contains 16 residues. The CDR3 nucleotides read TGTGCCAGCAGTTACTCGGTACCAGGGGAGCGGGAGACCCAGTACTTC. Protein: CASSYSVPGERETQYF.

This clonotype showed up just a few times. The chain employs TRBV20-1 and TRBJ1-2; D is uncertain. This CDR3 has 12 residues. Germline CDR1 DFQATT, CDR2 SNEGSKA (reference sequence). With 5 bases removed from V and 1 base from J, the gap between germline ends came to 8 bases. This CDR3 reads CSAPQVNYGYTF. The CDR3 DNA reads as TGCAGTGCTCCGCAGGTTAACTATGGCTACACCTTC.

A word on this clonotype: A much larger clone is a single base away; this may be a read error. The genes are TRBV3-1 and TRBJ2-7, with TRBD1 as a possible D gene (6 bases). Per the germline V gene, CDR1 is LGHDT and CDR2 is YNNKEL (reference sequence). The CDR3 contains 15 residues. In nucleotides, the CDR3 is TGTGCCGGCAGCCCAGAAGACAGGAGTACCTACGAGCAGTACTTC. Its protein is CAGSPEDRSTYEQYF.

The chain is built from TRBV5-6 and TRBJ1-2, with unresolved D. This CDR3 is built from 14 residues. Germline V gene sequence: CDR1 SGHDT, CDR2 YYEEEE. Trimming cost V 0 bases and J 0 bases, with 6 bases left between them. The CDR3 sequence: CASSLVGTNYGYTF. The DNA for the CDR3 is TGTGCCAGCAGCTTGGTAGGAACTAACTATGGCTACACCTTC.

This clonotype was recorded at least ten times. The chain joins TRBV10-3 to TRBJ1-1; possibly TRBD1 for D (5 bases). V was clipped by 6 bases and J by 3 bases, with 8 bases between them. CDR3 size: 12 residues. Germline CDR1 is ENHRY and CDR2 is SYGVKD. CDR3 sequence: CAIRGVDTEAFF. CDR3 nucleotide sequence: TGTGCCATCAGGGGGGTGGACACTGAAGCTTTCTTT.

The chain is built from TRBV4-3 and TRBJ2-3, with 9 bases fitting TRBD2. Trimming removed 0 bases from V and 6 bases from J; junction bases left unmatched: 4. CDR3 length: 15 residues. Germline V gives CDR1 LGHNA, CDR2 YSLEER. DNA of the CDR3: TGCGCCAGCAGCCAAGAAGGGACTAGCCGGGATACGCAGTATTTT. This codes for CASSQEGTSRDTQYF.

This clonotype was detected a few times. The genes are TRBV6-2 or TRBV6-3 and TRBJ2-1, with 12 bases that match TRBD2. CDR1 is MNHEY, CDR2 SVGEGT, per germline. Germline trimming cut 2 bases from V and 7 bases from J; bases unmatched to any gene: 9. This CDR3 has 17 residues. CDR3 coding DNA: TGTGCCAGCAGTTACGTCCTAGCGGGAGGGCCGGGTAATGAGCAGTTCTTC. This sequence encodes CASSYVLAGGPGNEQFF.

This clonotype was detected a few times. The chain combines TRBV7-2 with TRBJ2-5; no clear D gene. The CDR3 runs 14 residues. V shed 0 bases and J shed 7 bases, with 12 bases lying between them. Germline V gives CDR1 SGHTA, CDR2 FQGNSA. The CDR3 nucleotides are TGTGCCAGCAGCTTAGCGAGTCAAACGGGGACCCAGTACTTC. It codes for CASSLASQTGTQYF.

The chain is built from TRBV4-1 and TRBJ1-3; D not resolved. Between the trimmed V and J ends, which lost 4 bases and 0 bases, there was a span of 16 bases. In germline, CDR1 is MGHRA, CDR2 YSYEKL. The CDR3 is made up of 17 amino acids. The CDR3 protein is CASSRGGIALSGNTIYF. The CDR3 coding sequence is TGCGCCAGCAGCCGAGGAGGCATCGCGCTCTCTGGAAACACCATATATTTT.

In its sample, this clonotype was seen a few times. One end of the junction does not line up with germline, which may come from a read error. V gene TRBV7-9 combines with J gene TRBJ2-7, with D perhaps matching TRBD2 (5 bases). The CDR3 totals 15 residues. Germline V gene data show CDR1 as SEHNR and CDR2 as FQNEAQ (reference sequence). The CDR3 region is CASSLEAGRSYEQYF. The CDR3 DNA reads TGCGCCAGCAGCTTGGAGGCAGGAAGATCCTACGAGCAGTACTTC.

This chain connects TRBV30 to TRBJ2-3, with unresolved D. V was clipped by 6 bases and J by 7 bases, with 11 bases between them. Germline loops: CDR1 GTSNPN, CDR2 SVGIG (reference sequence). The CDR3 is made up of 11 amino acids. The CDR3 DNA follows: TGTGCCTGCCCCAACGGGTATACGCAGTATTTT. The encoded protein is CACPNGYTQYF.